This TCR beta chain was documented in a study of identical twins. Findings and caveats of the study: Out-of-frame sharing of TCR alpha in monozygotic twins was underestimated by models. Alpha sequences that were out-of-frame and twin-shared showed an excess of low generation probability. One should note that invariant MAIT and iNKT cells could partly confound zero-insertion analyses.

The sample holds a few counts of this clonotype. Its antigen is unidentified. Using its own MiXCR run on the 5' RACE reads, TCRdb lists one record per CDR3 protein. The top ten hold 3% to 4% of the sample, which has nearly 250,000 distinct CDR3 sequences, approximately 7% seen once. This sample was also put to use in a study of yellow fever vaccine responses in identical twins. This second study notes: Reportedly, twins showed a vaccine T cell response that looked partly convergent and partly personalized.

Sequencing was done on a sample of memory (CD45RO+) T cells sorted from blood. This receptor was identified in a young woman in good health.

The CDR3 reads CASRPKASRALYGYTF. CDR3 DNA: TGTGCCAGCAGGCCCAAGGCGTCCAGGGCCCTTTATGGCTACACCTTC. The chain employs TRBV12-3 or TRBV12-4 and TRBJ1-2; D might be TRBD1 (5 bases). Trimming removed 6 bases from V and 5 bases from J, with 22 bases in between. This CDR3 is built from 16 residues.